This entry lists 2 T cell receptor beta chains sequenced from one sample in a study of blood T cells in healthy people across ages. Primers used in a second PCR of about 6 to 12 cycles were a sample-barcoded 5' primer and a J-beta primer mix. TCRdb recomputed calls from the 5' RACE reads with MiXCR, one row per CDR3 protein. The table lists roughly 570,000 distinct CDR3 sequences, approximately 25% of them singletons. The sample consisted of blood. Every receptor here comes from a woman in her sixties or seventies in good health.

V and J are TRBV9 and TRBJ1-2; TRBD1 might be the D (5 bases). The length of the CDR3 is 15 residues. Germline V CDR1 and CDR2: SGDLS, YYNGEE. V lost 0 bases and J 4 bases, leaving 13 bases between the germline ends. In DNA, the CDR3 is TGTGCCAGCAGCGTAGAAGCAGGGAAGGTCTATGGCTACACCTTC. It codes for CASSVEAGKVYGYTF.

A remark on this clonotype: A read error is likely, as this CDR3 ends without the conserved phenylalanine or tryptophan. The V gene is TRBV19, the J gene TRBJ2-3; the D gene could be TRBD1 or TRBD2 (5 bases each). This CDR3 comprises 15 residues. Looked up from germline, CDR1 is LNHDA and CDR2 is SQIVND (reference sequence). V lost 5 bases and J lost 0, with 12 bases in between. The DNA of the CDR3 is TGTGCCAGTAGTCCCGGGACGACCAGCACAGATACGCAGTATTAT. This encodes CASSPGTTSTDTQYY.